This T cell receptor (beta chain) was profiled in a study of T cell responses to AZD1222 COVID-19 vaccine. Measured with immunoSEQ multiplex PCR; TCRdb has only the in-frame clones, and not every one. The repertoire holds tens of thousands of clones, with about nine tenths as singletons. Broader study findings: Clonal diversity was possibly underestimated, and white British individuals and females predominated among donors. Unmutated variant regions are reportedly targeted by nearly half of spike-specific TCRs. Along spike, vaccine-associated CD4 TCRs were found throughout, with dominance at 160-218 and 743-854.

As concerns this clone: Its matching antigen is unknown.

Germline V gives CDR1 LGHDT, CDR2 YNNKEL (reference sequence). This CDR3 contains 14 residues. Trimming left V 6 bases short and J 0 bases short, with 11 bases between. This TCR was recovered from an adult who received the AZD1222 COVID-19 vaccine. Sample: peripheral blood, taken 28 days after the second AZD1222 dose. The chain is built from TRBV3-1 (or the pseudogene TRBV3-2) and TRBJ1-1, with a tentative D call TRBD1 (6 bases). The CDR3 nucleotides read TGTGCCAGCAGGGAACAGGGTATGAACACTGAAGCTTTCTTT. This sequence encodes CASREQGMNTEAFF.